Listed below are T cell receptor beta chains from one sample, sequenced in a study of T cells after yellow fever vaccination. Each CDR3 protein gets one entry after TCRdb re-called the 5' RACE reads with MiXCR. The top ten clones hold about 15% of a sample with around 590,000 distinct CDR3 sequences, 9% to 15% of them seen once. The sequencing here drew on PBMCs, taken on the day of the yellow fever booster vaccination. Receptor source: a young man who received the YFV17D yellow fever vaccine. Each CDR3 is given with its conserved first and last residue. A D gene is named only where the DNA matches it firmly. For some rows the clone size is stated as once, few or many, or as a class when expanded; others skip it.

v_call,d_call,clone_size,j_call,cdr3_nt,cdr3_aa
TRBV20-1,TRBD2,-,TRBJ2-1,TGCAGTGCTAGGGTAAGGACTAGCGGGTCCTACAATGAGCAGTTCTTC,CSARVRTSGSYNEQFF
TRBV5-1,TRBD2,-,TRBJ2-1,TGCGCCAGCAGCTGGGGGACTAGCGGGAATCAGTTCTTC,CASSWGTSGNQFF
TRBV10-3,TRBD2,few,TRBJ2-2,TGTGCCATCAGTGAGTTCCAAGCGGGAGGTGAAACCGGGGAGCTGTTTTTT,CAISEFQAGGETGELFF
TRBV7-2,TRBD1,-,TRBJ2-7,TGTGCCAGCAGCCCTAGGACAGGAACGGAGTCCTACGAGCAGTACTTC,CASSPRTGTESYEQYF
TRBV6-2/TRBV6-3,-,few,TRBJ1-5,TGTGCCAGCCGGGACCGGGGCGATCAGCCCCAGCATTTT,CASRDRGDQPQHF
TRBV6-1,TRBD2,few,TRBJ2-1,TGTGCCAGCAGTGAGACTAGCGGAGCCCTCAATGAGCAGTTCTTC,CASSETSGALNEQFF
TRBV19,-,few,TRBJ1-1,TGTGCCAGTAGTATAGCGGCCAGCCTTGAAGCTTTCTTT,CASSIAASLEAFF
TRBV6-2/TRBV6-3,TRBD2,many,TRBJ2-1,TGTGCCAGCAGTTACCTAGCGGTACAGTTCTTC,CASSYLAVQFF
TRBV9,-,few,TRBJ2-4,TGTGCCAGCAGTCGTGGACTCGGAGGCATTCAGTACTTC,CASSRGLGGIQYF
TRBV4-3,TRBD1,few,TRBJ1-2,TGCGCCAGCAGCTCGGGACAGCTGAACTATGGCTACACCTTC,CASSSGQLNYGYTF
TRBV7-2,TRBD1,few,TRBJ2-7,TGTGCCAGCAGCGAAGGACCGGGACAGCATACCGAGCAGTACTTC,CASSEGPGQHTEQYF
TRBV6-1,TRBD2,-,TRBJ2-1,TGTGCCAGCAGTACGACTAGCGGGATAAAACACAATGAGCAGTTCTTC,CASSTTSGIKHNEQFF
TRBV29-1,-,-,TRBJ2-7,TGCAGCGTTGAAAGCCCCTACGAGCAGTACTTC,CSVESPYEQYF
TRBV2,-,-,TRBJ1-6,TGTGCCAGCTCTGTGCGAGTGAATTCACCCCTCCACTTT,CASSVRVNSPLHF
TRBV25-1,-,-,TRBJ1-1,TGTGCCAGCAGTGAATATATCGGGAACACTGAAGCTTTCTTT,CASSEYIGNTEAFF
TRBV12-3/TRBV12-4,-,few,TRBJ1-5,TGTGCCAGCAGTCTCGGTTCAGGGGTCATAGGAAATCAGCCCCAGCATTTT,CASSLGSGVIGNQPQHF
TRBV5-1,-,-,TRBJ2-5,TGCGCCAGCAGCTTGATGGACACAGAGACCCAGTACTTC,CASSLMDTETQYF
TRBV12-3/TRBV12-4,-,-,TRBJ2-3,TGTGCCTCCACCCAAGGAGCGCCAGCGCTACGCACAGATACGCAGTATTTT,CASTQGAPALRTDTQYF
TRBV12-3/TRBV12-4,-,-,TRBJ2-3,TGTGCCAGCAGCCCACAGCTCCCCTCGCTCACAGATACGCAGTATTTT,CASSPQLPSLTDTQYF
TRBV7-9,-,-,TRBJ2-7,TGTGCCAGCGGAAGGGACTCCAGCCTCTACGAGCAGTACTTC,CASGRDSSLYEQYF
TRBV5-5,-,few,TRBJ2-6,TGTGCCAGCAGCTTGCGGGCCAGATCCCTCTCTGGGGCCAACGTCCTGACTTTC,CASSLRARSLSGANVLTF
TRBV29-1,-,many,TRBJ2-2,TGCAGCGTCCCGTGGCAGAACACCGGGGAGCTGTTTTTT,CSVPWQNTGELFF
TRBV5-1,-,few,TRBJ2-1,TGCGCCAGCAGCTTTGGGGCCACGACTAGCTCCTACAATGAGCAGTTCTTC,CASSFGATTSSYNEQFF
TRBV12-3/TRBV12-4,-,-,TRBJ2-2,TGTGCCAGCAGTTTGGAGGGCCGGAGCGGGGAGCTGTTTTTT,CASSLEGRSGELFF
TRBV12-3/TRBV12-4,-,-,TRBJ2-1,TGTGCCAGCAGTTCTTGGACAGACAATGAGCAGTTCTTC,CASSSWTDNEQFF
TRBV7-2,-,few,TRBJ2-3,TGTGCCAGCCTCGAGGTGGGAACAGATACGCAGTATTTT,CASLEVGTDTQYF
TRBV9,-,few,TRBJ1-5,TGTGCCAGCAGCGTAGCTCCAAATCAGCCCCAGCATTTT,CASSVAPNQPQHF
TRBV11-2,-,-,TRBJ2-5,TGTGCCAGCAGCTTAGCTTGGCAGATTCGGGAGACCCAGTACTTC,CASSLAWQIRETQYF
TRBV4-3,-,-,TRBJ2-3,TGCGCCAGCAGCCAAGCAAGGGGCGGATCTAGCACAGATACGCGGTATTTT,CASSQARGGSSTDTRYF
TRBV28,TRBD1,-,TRBJ2-7,TGTGCCAGCACCTCACCCCAGGGGGTTTACGAGCAGTACTTC,CASTSPQGVYEQYF
TRBV10-3,-,-,TRBJ2-3,TGTGCCATCAGTAATTGGGGCACCACAGATACGCAGTATTTT,CAISNWGTTDTQYF
TRBV20-1,TRBD1,few,TRBJ1-2,TGCAGTGCCAGCCACACGTTACAGGGGAGTCCCTATGGCTACACCTTC,CSASHTLQGSPYGYTF
TRBV14,-,-,TRBJ1-1,TGTGCCAGCAGCCGGGGGCGGTGGAGGACTGAAGCTTTCTTT,CASSRGRWRTEAFF
TRBV7-2,-,few,TRBJ2-7,TGTGCCAGCAGCTTTGAAGAGTACTTC,CASSFEEYF
TRBV30,-,-,TRBJ1-2,TGTGCCTGGGACCGGGCCGATTTAACACATGGCTACACCTTC,CAWDRADLTHGYTF
TRBV20-1,TRBD1,-,TRBJ2-5,TGCAGTGCTAGAGGGAGGACAGGGGGCTCCGAAGAGACCCAGTACTTC,CSARGRTGGSEETQYF
TRBV18,TRBD1,few,TRBJ2-7,TGTGCCAGCTCACCACAGCCACCGGGACAGCCTTACGAGCAGTACTTC,CASSPQPPGQPYEQYF
TRBV15,TRBD2,-,TRBJ2-1,TGTGCCACCAGCAGAGATAGCGGGATTTTTGAGCAGTTCTTC,CATSRDSGIFEQFF
TRBV7-9,-,few,TRBJ2-5,TGTGCCAGCAGCCCGGACAGTACTAGCCAAGAGACCCAGTACTTC,CASSPDSTSQETQYF
TRBV18,-,few,TRBJ2-1,TGTGCCAGCTCACCACCGAATAGCGCTGAGCAGTTCTTC,CASSPPNSAEQFF
TRBV12-3/TRBV12-4,-,few,TRBJ2-7,TGTGCCAGCCGACCAATACGGGGAGCCGAGCAGTACTTC,CASRPIRGAEQYF
TRBV20-1,-,many,TRBJ2-4,TGCAGTGCTAGAGAAGGGCCTCCAAACATTCAGTACTTC,CSAREGPPNIQYF
TRBV6-1,-,-,TRBJ2-1,TGTGCCAGCAGTATTTCCGGACCCTTGGGGAATGAGCAGTTCTTC,CASSISGPLGNEQFF
TRBV3-1,-,few,TRBJ2-7,TGTGCCAGCAGCCATGACTGGCGGGACGAGCAGTACTTC,CASSHDWRDEQYF
TRBV3-1,-,-,TRBJ2-1,TGTGCCAGCAGTTTTCCACCTCAGCCGGGCCTCTCCTACAATGAGCAGTTCTTC,CASSFPPQPGLSYNEQFF
TRBV25-1,-,few,TRBJ2-7,TGTGCCAGCAGTGAATTGCTTCGGGAGTACGAGCAGTACTTC,CASSELLREYEQYF
TRBV29-1,-,few,TRBJ2-1,TGCAGCGTTGGCAGGGTCATGTTGGGGGGCAATGAGCAGTTCTTC,CSVGRVMLGGNEQFF
TRBV27,TRBD2,-,TRBJ2-7,TGTGCCAGCAGCCCAAGCGGGGGTCACTACGAGCAGTACTTC,CASSPSGGHYEQYF
TRBV7-9,TRBD2,-,TRBJ2-5,TGTGCCAGCAGCTTAGGCGGGACTAGAGAGCGGGGGACCCAGTACTTC,CASSLGGTRERGTQYF
TRBV20-1,-,-,TRBJ2-7,TGCAGTGCTAGAGAAGGGGCCGAGCAGTACTTC,CSAREGAEQYF
TRBV4-3,TRBD2,-,TRBJ2-7,TGCGCCAGCAGCCCGGTGGGGGGCGGGAGGGCCGACGAGCAGTACTTC,CASSPVGGGRADEQYF